Included here is one T cell receptor (beta chain) sequence, with context. The data were taken from a study of blood T cell repertoires in COVID-19. The overall study: Both acute and convalescent COVID-19 samples were obtained from the United States, Italy and Spain.

Authors' analysis steps: Amplification of reference gene primers was used by the study to estimate nucleated cell counts. The repertoire was sequenced with immunoSEQ multiplex PCR; TCRdb's copy has only in-frame clones and lacks some. V, J and clone size derive from that table, while D and trimming were established from the DNA sequence. The sample lists tens of thousands of clones, roughly 83% occurring once. The J segment lost 6 bases and the V segment lost 8 bases, leaving 10 bases of the junction unmatched. The CDR3 is 14 amino acids. Germline CDR1 is MNHEY and CDR2 is SMNVEV (reference sequence).

Sequenced input: peripheral blood. J is TRBJ2-5 and V is TRBV27; TRBD1 aligns across 9 bases. The receptor comes from a woman aged 80 or over with acute or convalescent COVID-19. CDR3 DNA: TGTGCCAGCGCCGACGGGACAGGGAAAAAGACCCAGTACTTC. It specifies CASADGTGKKTQYF.